The 20 T cell receptor beta chains below all came from one sample that was sequenced in a study of response to subunit inactivated influenza vaccine. TCRdb reprocessed the RT-PCR reads with MiXCR, giving one entry per CDR3 protein. The top ten hold roughly a tenth of the sample, which has some 180,000 distinct CDR3 sequences, around 9% seen once. The specimen was non-naive T cells sorted from PBMCs, collected on the day of vaccination. The receptor source for this set is a man aged 50-60 years who received an inactivated influenza vaccine.

This clonotype was counted many times. The rearrangement links TRBV5-5 to TRBJ2-1; unclear D gene. The CDR3 consists of 14 residues. V was shortened by 2 bases and J by 2 bases, with 8 bases between the two germline ends. Per germline, CDR1 SGHKS and CDR2 YYEKEE (reference sequence). The CDR3 protein is CASSLILTYNEQFF. In DNA, the CDR3 is TGTGCCAGCAGCTTAATTCTGACCTACAATGAGCAGTTCTTC.

This clonotype was counted between two and nine times. The CDR3 is CASSRQSNTEAFF. CDR3 sequence (DNA): TGTGCCAGCAGCAGACAGTCGAACACTGAAGCTTTCTTT. The rearrangement links TRBV25-1 to TRBJ1-1; weak D call: TRBD1 (5 bases). The length of the CDR3 is 13 residues. V lost 6 bases, J lost 1 base, and 9 bases lay in between. Germline CDR1 is MGHDK and CDR2 is SYGVNS.

The chain combines TRBV12-3 or TRBV12-4 with TRBJ2-5, with TRBD2 matching over 13 bases. V gave up 6 bases and J gave up 7 bases; unmatched junction bases: 11. The CDR3 runs 16 residues. CDR3 loop: CASSRTSGGGPWTQYF. CDR3 coding DNA: TGTGCCAGCAGCCGAACTAGCGGGGGGGGGCCGTGGACCCAGTACTTC.

This clonotype was recorded many times. The chain couples TRBV4-3 to TRBJ2-4; D not resolved. The CDR3 spans 16 residues. Germline CDR1 LGHNA, CDR2 YSLEER. V lost 0 bases and J 0 bases, leaving 9 bases between the germline ends. The CDR3 loop reads CASSQDRTIAKNIQYF. The CDR3 nucleotides read TGCGCCAGCAGCCAAGACAGGACCATAGCCAAAAACATTCAGTACTTC.

This clonotype showed up just a few times. V is TRBV12-3 or TRBV12-4 and J is TRBJ1-5, with unresolved D. Trimming pared 3 bases from V and 6 bases from J, leaving 15 bases between. The CDR3 length is 15 residues. CDR3 in amino acids: CASSFGLMNGQPQHF. CDR3 sequence (DNA): TGTGCCAGCAGTTTTGGTTTGATGAATGGTCAGCCCCAGCATTTT.

The CDR3 protein is CASSQAQGSEQYF. The DNA of the CDR3 is TGTGCCAGCAGCCAAGCTCAGGGGAGCGAGCAGTACTTC. The V call is TRBV4-2, the J call TRBJ2-7; possible D gene TRBD1, 6 bases. V was cut by 1 base and J by 6 bases, with 10 bases left in between. CDR1 LGHNA and CDR2 YNFKEQ come from the germline V gene. The CDR3 length is 13 residues.

This clonotype was counted between two and nine times. J is TRBJ2-4 and V is TRBV12-3 or TRBV12-4, with 11 bases lining up with TRBD2. V trimming: 6 bases; J trimming: 1 base; junction bases outside the gene matches: 8. This CDR3 is built from 17 residues. CDR3 nucleotide sequence: TGTGCCAGCAGGGGTAGCGGGAGGGAAAGGGCCAAAAACATTCAGTACTTC. This encodes CASRGSGRERAKNIQYF.

V usage is TRBV6-2 or TRBV6-3 and J usage is TRBJ2-5; no reliable D call. Trimming left V 5 bases short and J 2 bases short, with 9 bases between. CDR1 and CDR2 from the germline V gene are MNHEY and SVGEGT. The CDR3 runs to 13 residues. CDR3 residues: CASSPNLQETQYF. Written as DNA, the CDR3 is TGTGCCAGCAGTCCCAATCTACAAGAGACCCAGTACTTC.

There are a few counts of this clonotype. The CDR3 sequence: CASSQLRTNLPDFGYTF. Written as DNA, the CDR3 is TGTGCCAGCTCACAACTCCGAACTAATTTGCCTGATTTTGGCTACACCTTC. V usage is TRBV18 and J usage is TRBJ1-2; the D is unclear. V was pared by 4 bases and J by 7 bases, with 25 bases between. Germline V gives CDR1 KGHSH, CDR2 LQKENI. This CDR3 has 17 residues.

The chain employs TRBV9 and TRBJ1-3, with unresolved D. The CDR3 loop spans 13 amino acids. V lost 4 bases and J lost 10, with 15 bases in between. The germline gives CDR1 SGDLS, CDR2 YYNGEE. The CDR3 here is CASSSSYGKTIYF. CDR3 sequence (DNA): TGTGCCAGCAGCTCGTCGTATGGGAAGACCATATATTTT. Full variable domain (rest looked up from reference TRBV9 and TRBJ1-3): DSGVTQTPKHLITATGQRVTLRCSPRSGDLSVYWYQQSLDQGLQFLIQYYNGEERAKGNILERFSAQQFPDLHSELNLSSLELGDSALYFCASSSSYGKTIYFGEGSWLTVV.

The V gene is TRBV9, the J gene TRBJ2-1; 7 nucleotides agree with TRBD1. From germline, CDR1 is SGDLS and CDR2 YYNGEE. V was clipped by 0 bases and J by 13 bases; unmatched bases: 7. The CDR3 has 13 residues. The CDR3 DNA is TGTGCCAGCAGCGTAGAACAGGGGTTTTCTCAGTTCTTC. Protein sequence: CASSVEQGFSQFF.

This chain uses TRBV6-1 with TRBJ2-7, with no clear D. The CDR3 totals 12 residues. CDR1 is MNHNS, CDR2 SASEGT, per germline. V was cut by 4 bases and J by 7 bases, with 11 bases left in between. The CDR3, as DNA: TGTGCCAGCAGTGGATGGACGGTGGAGCAGTACTTC. Encoded protein: CASSGWTVEQYF.

This clonotype was picked up a small number of times. The CDR3 sequence is CASSLGLQPQHF. The CDR3 bases are TGTGCCAGCAGCTTAGGTCTTCAGCCCCAGCATTTT. The chain carries TRBV7-9 and TRBJ1-5; D gene unclear. CDR3 length: 12 residues. Germline assignment: CDR1 SEHNR and CDR2 FQNEAQ (reference sequence). V lost 1 base, J lost 6 bases, and 4 bases lay in between.

This chain uses TRBV20-1 with TRBJ1-2, with no clear D. CDR3 length: 17 amino acids. The V end lost 0 bases, the J end lost 7 bases, and 24 bases lay between the germline ends. CDR1 DFQATT and CDR2 SNEGSKA come from the germline V gene (reference sequence). CDR3 residues: CSARDRSALRKVGGYTF. CDR3 in DNA: TGCAGTGCTAGAGATCGTTCGGCCCTCCGGAAGGTGGGTGGCTACACCTTC.

This clonotype was counted at least ten times. CDR3 coding DNA: TGTGCCAGCAGCCAGGGGACTAGCGGAAGCTACAATGAGCAGTTCTTC. Encoded protein: CASSQGTSGSYNEQFF. The chain recombines TRBV14 with TRBJ2-1; 11 nucleotides match TRBD2. In germline, CDR1 is SGHDN, CDR2 FVKESK. CDR3 size: 16 residues. Trimming at V came to 3 bases and at J to 3 bases, leaving 4 bases not matched to a gene.

This clonotype has a count of ten or more. This chain uses TRBV20-1 with TRBJ1-2; TRBD1 is a possible D gene (6 bases). Germline lookup yields CDR1 DFQATT and CDR2 SNEGSKA (reference sequence). The CDR3 totals 13 residues. V was cut by 5 bases and J by 8 bases, with 18 bases left in between. CDR3 amino acids: CSASPRGARGYTF. CDR3 coding DNA: TGCAGTGCTTCACCTCGGGGGGCGCGAGGCTACACCTTC.

The V gene is TRBV6-1, the J gene TRBJ2-3; a possible D gene is TRBD1 (6 bases). The germline V gene has CDR1 MNHNS and CDR2 SASEGT. The V and J ends lost 6 bases and 0 bases respectively, with 13 bases between them. CDR3 size: 15 residues. The CDR3 protein is CASSWTVTSTDTQYF. CDR3 DNA: TGTGCCAGCAGCTGGACAGTCACTAGCACAGATACGCAGTATTTT.

This clonotype occurred a few times. V is TRBV5-1 and J is TRBJ1-3; maybe TRBD1 (5 bases). Trimming shortened V by 4 bases and J by 4 bases, and 12 bases separated the two germline ends. CDR1 is SGHRS, CDR2 YFSETQ, per germline. The length of the CDR3 is 14 residues. The CDR3: CASSIQGLGNTIYF. CDR3 bases: TGCGCCAGCAGCATCCAGGGCCTCGGAAACACCATATATTTT. Looking up the rest from reference TRBV5-1 and TRBJ1-3 gives the full variable domain: KAGVTQTPRYLIKTRGQQVTLSCSPISGHRSVSWYQQTPGQGLQFLFEYFSETQRNKGNFPGRFSGRQFSNSRSEMNVSTLELGDSALYLCASSIQGLGNTIYFGEGSWLTVV.

V usage is TRBV3-1 and J usage is TRBJ2-2, with 9 nucleotides matching TRBD2. Losses at the gene ends were 4 bases for V and 6 bases for J; bases not matched to a gene: 9. Germline lookup yields CDR1 LGHDT and CDR2 YNNKEL (reference sequence). CDR3 size: 16 residues. CDR3 residues: CASSPLGRGGPGELFF. CDR3 nucleotide sequence: TGTGCCAGCAGCCCCCTGGGGCGGGGGGGCCCCGGGGAGCTGTTTTTT.

This clonotype was detected a few times. The chain combines TRBV10-3 with TRBJ2-3; D is undetermined. CDR1 ENHRY and CDR2 SYGVKD come from the germline V gene. V was trimmed by 0 bases and J by 5 bases, leaving 3 bases between them. The CDR3 runs 12 residues. CDR3 region: CAISESGDTQYF. CDR3 nucleotides: TGTGCCATCAGTGAGTCCGGAGATACGCAGTATTTT.